This is a list of T cell receptor beta chains from one sample in a study of PD-1 and CTLA-4 blockade in melanoma. The method was immunoSEQ multiplex PCR; TCRdb's version includes in-frame clones alone and lacks a portion of them. This sample has about 31,000 clones, with approximately 89% found just once. Sequencing used CD8+ T cells from peripheral blood, obtained from a patient given anti-PD-1 treatment. The receptors come from a human donor with melanoma. The CDR3 runs from the conserved cysteine through the conserved F or W. D genes are given only for firm matches. Size is stated for part of the rows, as once, few or many counts, or as a class when the clone is expanded.

J	size	V	D	DNA	CDR3
TRBJ2-7	once	TRBV5-6	NA	TGTGCCAGCAGCTTGACGGGGGAGCTTTACGAGCAGTACTTC	CASSLTGELYEQYF
TRBJ2-7	once	TRBV18	TRBD1	TGTGCCAGCTCACCACCGGCACAGGGGGTTCCCTACGAGCAGTACTTC	CASSPPAQGVPYEQYF
TRBJ2-2	NA	TRBV3-1/TRBV3-2	TRBD2	TGTGCCAGCAGCCAAGAACTAGCGGGAGCGGGGGAGCTGTTTTTT	CASSQELAGAGELFF
TRBJ2-6	NA	TRBV4-1	NA	TGCGCCAGCAGCCAAGTACCTGGGGCCAACGTCCTGACTTTC	CASSQVPGANVLTF
TRBJ1-3	NA	TRBV28	TRBD1	TGTGCCAGCAGCCCGACAGGGAGTGCTGGAAACACCATATATTTT	CASSPTGSAGNTIYF
TRBJ2-2	NA	TRBV24-1	NA	TGTGCCACCAGTGCGTACGGGTTCAGGGGGGAGCTGTTTTTT	CATSAYGFRGELFF
TRBJ2-1	NA	TRBV28	NA	TGTGCCAGCAGGCCTTCGGCGGTCTCCTACAATGAGCAGTTCTTC	CASRPSAVSYNEQFF
TRBJ2-1	once	TRBV28	TRBD1	TGTGCCAGCACCCGGGACAGGGATTTTTTCTTC	CASTRDRDFFF
TRBJ1-5	NA	TRBV5-5	NA	TGTGCCAGCAGCTTGAGGCTGAATAGCAATCAGCCCCAGCATTTT	CASSLRLNSNQPQHF
TRBJ2-7	NA	TRBV19	NA	TGTGCCAGTAGTATAGGGGCAGGTTACGAGCAGTACTTC	CASSIGAGYEQYF
TRBJ2-7	NA	TRBV6-1	NA	TGTGCCAGCAGTGAAAACCGACAGACCTACGAGCAGTACTTC	CASSENRQTYEQYF
TRBJ2-7	once	TRBV10-3	TRBD1	TGTGCCATCGGACGGGACAGGGGTGCCTCCTACGAGCAGTACTTC	CAIGRDRGASYEQYF
TRBJ2-7	NA	TRBV29-1	NA	TGCAGCGCAGCCGAGGGGAAAGAGCAGTACTTC	CSAAEGKEQYF
TRBJ1-1	NA	TRBV5-4	NA	TGTGCCAGCACCTCGGGTGGGATCACTGAAGCTTTCTTT	CASTSGGITEAFF
TRBJ1-1	NA	TRBV7-8	NA	TGTGCCAGCAGCCCCCGGGCCTCAAACACTGAAGCTTTCTTT	CASSPRASNTEAFF
TRBJ2-7	NA	TRBV4-2	TRBD2	TGTGCCAGCAGCCAACTGTTAGGGGATAGCGGGGTCTCCTACGAGCAGTACTTC	CASSQLLGDSGVSYEQYF
TRBJ1-2	NA	TRBV10-2	NA	TGCGCCAGCAGTGAGTGGGGGACCTCCTATGGCTACACCTTC	CASSEWGTSYGYTF
TRBJ1-5	few	TRBV7-9	TRBD1	TGTGCCAGCAGCTTCGGACAGGGAGGACAGCCCCAGCATTTT	CASSFGQGGQPQHF
TRBJ1-2	NA	TRBV5-4	TRBD1	TGTGCCAGCAGCCCCTGGGCAGGCGGTCTAGGGGGCGGCTACACCTTC	CASSPWAGGLGGGYTF
TRBJ1-1	NA	TRBV7-9	NA	TGTGCCAGCAGCAAACGACAGACTCAGGAAGCTTTCTTT	CASSKRQTQEAFF
TRBJ1-1	NA	TRBV5-1	NA	TGCGCCAGCAGCTTGGTGTACAGGGAAGAAGCTTTCTTT	CASSLVYREEAFF
TRBJ2-5	NA	TRBV11-2	TRBD2	TGTGCCAGCAGCTCTATTTTGGGCGCTAGCGGGATAATGACCCAGTACTTC	CASSSILGASGIMTQYF
TRBJ2-3	NA	TRBV24-1	NA	TGTGCCACCAGTGATCCGGGACGGCATACGCAGTATTTT	CATSDPGRHTQYF
TRBJ2-3	NA	TRBV19	TRBD2	TGTGCCAGTAGTCCTATGGCGGGGGGCCCAGCAGATACGCAGTATTTT	CASSPMAGGPADTQYF
TRBJ2-7	NA	TRBV12-3/TRBV12-4	NA	TGTGCCAGCAGTTTGATCGGGGACGAGCAGTACTTC	CASSLIGDEQYF
TRBJ1-1	once	TRBV6-6	NA	TGTGCCAGCAGTACGGGCCCTCTAACTGAAGCTTTCTTT	CASSTGPLTEAFF
TRBJ1-2	few	TRBV5-1	NA	TGCGCCAGCAGCTTTGGAGGGGCGGACGAGGATGGCTACACCTTC	CASSFGGADEDGYTF
TRBJ2-3	NA	TRBV4-1	NA	TGCGCCAGCAGCTGGGACGGCACAGATACGCAGTATTTT	CASSWDGTDTQYF
TRBJ1-2	NA	TRBV28	TRBD1	TGTGCCAGCAGTCCCGTGGGAGGGGGCGAAGGCTACACCTTC	CASSPVGGGEGYTF
TRBJ2-5	NA	TRBV2	NA	TGTGCCAGCTCCCGGTTTAGGGGACTTCAAGAGACCCAGTACTTC	CASSRFRGLQETQYF
TRBJ2-7	NA	TRBV27	NA	TGTGCCAGCAGGAAGGACGGTTCCTACGAGCAGTACTTC	CASRKDGSYEQYF
TRBJ1-1	NA	TRBV12-5	NA	TGTGCTAGTGGTGACGGGGGGGCTGAAGCTTTCTTT	CASGDGGAEAFF
TRBJ2-2	NA	TRBV7-6	TRBD1	TGTGCCAGCAGCCACTGGGACAGGGGCACCGGGGAGCTGTTTTTT	CASSHWDRGTGELFF
TRBJ2-1	NA	TRBV11-2	NA	TGTGCCAGCAGCTTAGTCCAGGAGGAGCAGTTCTTC	CASSLVQEEQFF
TRBJ2-7	NA	TRBV7-6	NA	TGTGCCAGCAGCTTAAACGGGGACCTATTGGAGCAGTACTTC	CASSLNGDLLEQYF
TRBJ1-1	NA	TRBV30	NA	TGTGCCTGGAAGCCGAGGGAATACTCTGAAGCTTTCTTT	CAWKPREYSEAFF
TRBJ2-3	NA	TRBV15	NA	TGTGCCACCAGCGAGGAACGACAGATAAGCACAGATACGCAGTATTTT	CATSEERQISTDTQYF